The present T cell receptor (beta chain) was sequenced within a study of beta chain features in type 1 diabetes listed by TCRdb under 2018. Study-level background: Mean age, gender distribution, total cell number and subset yield did not differ between patients and healthy donors. Across all samples, about 110 million sorted cells were examined, and cell number per subset correlated strongly with RNA yield. The study compared the TCRB repertoires of sorted circulating CD4+ T cell subsets in recently diagnosed type 1 diabetes patients with those in matched healthy donors. Whereas all 30 or so donors provided naive and central memory subsets, regulatory and stem cell-like memory subsets were isolated from just 8 patients and about 8 healthy donors.

From the germline V gene, CDR1 is SGHAT and CDR2 is FQNNGV. The V end loses 0 bases and the J end loses 4 bases, and a stretch of 4 bases separates them. The CDR3 has 12 amino acids, counting the end cysteine and phenylalanine. The read is trimmed to its CDR3 DNA, 36 bases read in frame from base 1. This clone turned up a few times. The antigen this receptor binds is unknown. Per-base quality was not reported, and no clone a single base away is much larger than it. A single peripheral blood draw of around 100 mL on average was collected from each donor into heparinised tubes. A BD FACSAria II and a panel including CD45RO, CCR7, CD25, CD127, CD95 and CD27 were used to sort naive, central memory, regulatory and stem cell-like memory CD4+ T cells. Every sorted population had a purity above 95%. PBMCs were separated immediately by Lymphoprep density gradient centrifugation and were stained directly, without being cultured. So that batch effects would be minimized, each experiment stained and sorted samples in pairs, pairing one healthy donor with one patient.

Overall study results and their limits: HLA sub-analyses involved small numbers of individuals, so any influence of HLA type on TCRB rearrangement remained unresolved. Because cDNA was sequenced instead of genomic DNA, highly expressing activated cells could be over-represented, though the groups showed no difference in activation or CD3 levels. Type 1 diabetes patients showed a moderate but significant shortening of TCRB CDR3 length in all four CD4+ subsets. Shorter templates might be favored by PCR, yet because patient and control samples were amplified and corrected together, any such skew would affect both groups equally. Naive, central memory and regulatory TCRB repertoires appeared more similar among patients than among healthy donors. At VDJ recombination sites, type 1 diabetes patients had fewer insertions and more deleted nucleotides, which implies abnormalities in thymic rearrangement.

The High Capacity cDNA Reverse Transcription Kit was used to reverse transcribe all of the isolated RNA, meaning that expressed TCRB transcripts were what got sequenced. Naive, central memory and regulatory T cell samples underwent deep immunoSEQ sequencing, averaging roughly 3.5 million total reads per sample. Sorted cells were lysed in RLT buffer, and RNA was extracted using DNase-treated RNeasy Micro or Mini kits according to cell number. Each cell subset was processed separately to prevent cross-contamination, with patient and healthy donor samples processed together. The immunoSEQ multiplex PCR was used to amplify TCRB sequences from cDNA, yielding 87-bp fragments that span the CDR3 region. Sequencing of the amplicons was performed on the Illumina HiSeq platform. In the paper's pipeline: PCR bias was corrected computationally using synthetic template baselines, and reads within Hamming distance 2 were collapsed, with unmergeable singletons discarded. Reads were aligned against IMGT to assign V, D and J genes, CDR3 length and insertions or deletions at six rearrangement sites. Within each subset, clonotype counts were normalized to sorted cell number, and only after that were true diversity and Gini coefficients computed with the tcR R package. Repertoire sharing was quantified using the overlap coefficient calculated on TCRB nucleotide sequences. Out-of-frame TCRB sequences from naive cells were analyzed as a proxy for the pre-selection repertoire. TCRdb retrieved this table from immuneACCESS and kept in-frame rearrangements only. Not all clones are present; in checked studies, unresolved V genes account for under half, and no reason is known for the remainder. V, J and clone size reflect that table, while D and trimming were determined from the DNA. In all, the sample holds 300,000 to 450,000 clones, and less than 20% of those were seen once. About 0.044% of the sample is in the top ten clones.

The sequence is built from TRBV11-2 and TRBJ2-7; the D gene cannot be named for sure. Material for sequencing was naive CD4+ T cells from blood. The sample's cell subset or site, from its label and the paper: true naive CD4+ T cells. The sequence was obtained from a woman aged 18-30 years in good health. CDR3 loop: CASSLDSYEQYF. The DNA sequence is as follows: TGTGCCAGCAGCTTAGATAGTTACGAGCAGTACTTC.